Here is one TCR beta chain with its context. This specimen belongs to a study of CD8+ T cells in alopecia areata. The treatment denotes: oral pan-JAK inhibitor, 5-10 mg twice daily. TCR sequencing used cDNA made by reverse transcription of extracted RNA. The table came from immunoSEQ multiplex PCR; TCRdb's copy has only in-frame clones and leaves some out. The data hold about 220,000 clones, with under 60% observed a single time. Germline V gene sequence: CDR1 SGHDN, CDR2 FVKESK. CDR3 length equals 15 residues. Trimming removed 4 bases from V and 3 bases from J, with 12 bases in between. This specimen was CD4+ T cells sorted from blood, taken at week 4, from a patient treated with tofacitinib. This TCR came from a human donor with alopecia areata. V is TRBV14 and J is TRBJ2-2; possibly TRBD1 or TRBD2 for D (6 bases each). In DNA, the CDR3 is TGTGCCAGCAGCCGACGGGGGCCGCACACCGGGGAGCTGTTTTTT. Translated, it gives CASSRRGPHTGELFF.